This entry lists 7 T cell receptor beta chains sequenced from one sample in a study of blood T cell repertoires in COVID-19. Sequenced by immunoSEQ multiplex PCR; TCRdb stores in-frame clones only, minus some. The data show fewer than 200,000 clones, with about 74% seen just once and about 3% held by the top ten. The sample taken for sequencing was peripheral blood. These receptors were obtained from a woman aged 80 or over with acute or convalescent COVID-19.

With regard to this clone: Other DNA sequences within the sample encode an identical CDR3. This chain connects TRBV5-1 to TRBJ2-2; D gene uncertain. V was shortened by 0 bases and J by 2 bases, with 5 bases between the two germline ends. CDR1 is SGHRS and CDR2 is YFSETQ in the germline V gene. The CDR3 is made up of 14 amino acids. The chain's CDR3 is CASSLDSNTGELFF. The CDR3 DNA reads TGCGCCAGCAGCTTGGACTCTAACACCGGGGAGCTGTTTTTT.

The chain employs TRBV19 and TRBJ2-6; TRBD2 matches 12 bases. CDR1 and CDR2 (germline): LNHDA, SQIVND (reference sequence). This CDR3 contains 20 residues. Germline trimming cut 5 bases from V and 2 bases from J; bases unmatched to any gene: 13. The CDR3 DNA reads TGTGCCAGTAGTCCCTCACTAGCGGGAGGCTTTTTACCTGGGGCCAACGTCCTGACTTTC. This encodes CASSPSLAGGFLPGANVLTF. The full variable domain, rest sourced from reference TRBV19 and TRBJ2-6, is DGGITQSPKYLFRKEGQNVTLSCEQNLNHDAMYWYRQDPGQGLRLIYYSQIVNDFQKGDIAEGYSVSREKKESFPLTVTSAQKNPTAFYLCASSPSLAGGFLPGANVLTFGAGSRLTVL.

This chain uses TRBV5-1 with TRBJ1-1, with D perhaps matching TRBD1 (5 bases). The germline V gene encodes CDR1 SGHRS and CDR2 YFSETQ. Trimming removed 1 base from V and 0 bases from J, with 7 bases in between. The CDR3 has 14 amino acids. CDR3 in amino acids: CASSLWGMNTEAFF. CDR3 nucleotide sequence: TGCGCCAGCAGCTTGTGGGGCATGAACACTGAAGCTTTCTTT.

The rearrangement links TRBV4-2 to TRBJ2-7; perhaps TRBD2 as D (6 bases). The CDR3 has 17 residues. The germline CDR1 and CDR2 sequences are LGHNA and YNFKEQ. Trimming stripped 2 bases from V and 2 bases from J, with 19 bases between. DNA of the CDR3: TGTGCCAGCAGCCAACAAGCACCGGGACTTTCCACCTACGAGCAGTACTTC. This sequence encodes CASSQQAPGLSTYEQYF.

V and J are TRBV4-1 and TRBJ1-1; D is perhaps TRBD1 (5 bases). CDR1 is MGHRA, CDR2 YSYEKL, per germline. V shed 4 bases and J shed 3 bases, with 21 bases lying between them. This CDR3 is 17 amino acids long. CDR3 DNA sequence: TGCGCCAGCAGCCGCCAACAGGCTCTCTCACGGGACACTGAAGCTTTCTTT. Its protein is CASSRQQALSRDTEAFF.

The chain couples TRBV2 to TRBJ2-7, with TRBD1 matching over 9 bases. In germline, CDR1 is SNHLY, CDR2 FYNNEI. The CDR3 consists of 16 residues. Unmatched junction bases numbered 9, after V lost 3 bases and J lost 3 bases. CDR3 nucleotides: TGTGCCAGCAGTGATCCCGGGGCGGGACAGGGCTACGAGCAGTACTTC. Amino acids: CASSDPGAGQGYEQYF.

The chain links TRBV7-6 to TRBJ2-7, with 8 bases lining up with TRBD2. The germline CDR1 and CDR2 sequences are SGHVS and FNYEAQ. This CDR3 is 15 amino acids long. After removal of 0 bases from V and 5 bases from J, the junction contained 6 bases not matched to a gene. The DNA for the CDR3 is TGTGCCAGCAGCTTAGCGCCGGGGGGGCCCGACGAGCAGTACTTC. It yields the protein CASSLAPGGPDEQYF. The full variable domain, with the rest looked up from reference TRBV7-6 and TRBJ2-7, is GAGVSQSPRYKVTKRGQDVALRCDPISGHVSLYWYRQALGQGPEFLTYFNYEAQQDKSGLPNDRFSAERPEGSISTLTIQRTEQRDSAMYRCASSLAPGGPDEQYFGPGTRLTVT.